This is a list of T cell receptor beta chains from one sample in a study of response to subunit inactivated influenza vaccine. TCRdb reanalysed the RT-PCR reads using MiXCR and keeps one entry per CDR3 protein. The sample gives around 750,000 distinct CDR3 sequences, less than 25% of which show up once; roughly a tenth is in the top ten. Specimen: PBMCs from blood, collected less than 6 days after vaccination. These receptors originate from a man in his forties or fifties who received an inactivated influenza vaccine. CDR3s include the opening cysteine and the closing phenylalanine or tryptophan. D genes are given only for firm matches. Clone size is stated in some rows and not others, as once, few, many or a class when expanded.

abundance: few
v_gene: TRBV20-1
d_gene: TRBD1
j_gene: TRBJ1-2
CDR3aa: CSAPQGVSYTF
CDR3nt: TGCAGTGCTCCGCAGGGGGTCAGCTACACCTTC

abundance: .
v_gene: TRBV15
d_gene: TRBD2
j_gene: TRBJ2-3
CDR3aa: CATSGASGRHRDTQYF
CDR3nt: TGTGCCACCAGCGGTGCTAGCGGGAGGCACCGAGATACGCAGTATTTT

abundance: few
v_gene: TRBV7-8
d_gene: .
j_gene: TRBJ1-2
CDR3aa: CASSPSVFMGYGYTF
CDR3nt: TGTGCCAGCAGCCCGTCAGTATTTATGGGGTATGGCTACACCTTC

abundance: .
v_gene: TRBV5-1
d_gene: TRBD2
j_gene: TRBJ2-1
CDR3aa: CASSLAGGEPYNEQFF
CDR3nt: TGCGCCAGCAGCTTGGCCGGGGGGGAACCCTACAATGAGCAGTTCTTC

abundance: few
v_gene: TRBV12-3/TRBV12-4
d_gene: .
j_gene: TRBJ2-2
CDR3aa: CASSLYVGITGELFF
CDR3nt: TGTGCCAGCAGTTTATACGTCGGGATAACCGGGGAGCTGTTTTTT

abundance: few
v_gene: TRBV7-9
d_gene: TRBD1
j_gene: TRBJ2-7
CDR3aa: CASSGAGTGSGYEQYF
CDR3nt: TGTGCCAGCAGCGGGGCCGGGACAGGGAGTGGGTACGAGCAGTACTTC

abundance: many
v_gene: TRBV7-8
d_gene: TRBD1
j_gene: TRBJ1-1
CDR3aa: CASSLLPHTTGGGEAFF
CDR3nt: TGTGCCAGCAGCTTATTGCCGCATACAACAGGGGGGGGTGAAGCTTTCTTT

abundance: few
v_gene: TRBV11-2
d_gene: .
j_gene: TRBJ1-4
CDR3aa: CASSSLRGLSEKLFF
CDR3nt: TGTGCCAGCAGCTCCTTGAGGGGGTTGAGTGAAAAACTGTTTTTT

abundance: .
v_gene: TRBV27
d_gene: .
j_gene: TRBJ1-5
CDR3aa: CASSLWRNQPQHF
CDR3nt: TGTGCCAGCAGTTTATGGCGCAATCAGCCCCAGCATTTT

abundance: .
v_gene: TRBV30
d_gene: .
j_gene: TRBJ1-2
CDR3aa: CAWSVGFGVIGYTF
CDR3nt: TGTGCCTGGAGTGTTGGTTTCGGGGTGATCGGCTACACCTTC

abundance: many
v_gene: TRBV29-1
d_gene: TRBD2
j_gene: TRBJ2-2
CDR3aa: CSVDLAGSTGELFF
CDR3nt: TGCAGCGTTGATCTAGCGGGTTCCACCGGGGAGCTGTTTTTT

abundance: .
v_gene: TRBV20-1
d_gene: TRBD1
j_gene: TRBJ1-3
CDR3aa: CSARDMSGGFPGNTIYF
CDR3nt: TGCAGTGCTAGAGATATGTCAGGGGGCTTTCCTGGAAACACCATATATTTT

abundance: few
v_gene: TRBV20-1
d_gene: TRBD2
j_gene: TRBJ2-2
CDR3aa: CSARDRRVAGGTNTGELFF
CDR3nt: TGCAGTGCTAGGGATAGGAGGGTAGCGGGGGGTACGAACACCGGGGAGCTGTTTTTT

abundance: .
v_gene: TRBV3-1
d_gene: .
j_gene: TRBJ2-7
CDR3aa: CASGSEGGEYF
CDR3nt: TGTGCCAGCGGATCCGAGGGAGGAGAGTACTTC

abundance: .
v_gene: TRBV11-2
d_gene: .
j_gene: TRBJ2-7
CDR3aa: CASSLVRGTAYEQYF
CDR3nt: TGTGCCAGCAGCTTAGTTCGGGGAACGGCCTACGAGCAGTACTTC

abundance: few
v_gene: TRBV24-1
d_gene: TRBD2
j_gene: TRBJ2-1
CDR3aa: CATSPTSGDRYNEQFF
CDR3nt: TGTGCCACCAGTCCGACTAGCGGGGACCGATACAATGAGCAGTTCTTC

abundance: few
v_gene: TRBV10-3
d_gene: TRBD2
j_gene: TRBJ2-3
CDR3aa: CAISASGGGTDTQYF
CDR3nt: TGTGCCATCAGCGCTAGCGGGGGGGGTACAGATACGCAGTATTTT

abundance: few
v_gene: TRBV11-2
d_gene: TRBD2
j_gene: TRBJ2-1
CDR3aa: CASSHHSGGANEQFF
CDR3nt: TGTGCCAGCAGCCACCATAGCGGGGGGGCCAATGAGCAGTTCTTC

abundance: .
v_gene: TRBV24-1
d_gene: .
j_gene: TRBJ2-1
CDR3aa: CATSDSFRNNEQFF
CDR3nt: TGTGCCACCAGTGATTCATTTAGGAACAATGAGCAGTTCTTC

abundance: .
v_gene: TRBV6-1
d_gene: .
j_gene: TRBJ2-3
CDR3aa: CATRGNPTDTQYF
CDR3nt: TGTGCCACCCGGGGTAACCCCACAGATACGCAGTATTTT

abundance: few
v_gene: TRBV29-1
d_gene: .
j_gene: TRBJ2-1
CDR3aa: CSVGRGTGEVGEQFF
CDR3nt: TGCAGCGTTGGCAGGGGCACAGGGGAGGTTGGTGAGCAGTTCTTC

abundance: few
v_gene: TRBV7-2
d_gene: .
j_gene: TRBJ1-5
CDR3aa: CASSFRDHNQPQHF
CDR3nt: TGTGCCAGCAGCTTCAGGGATCACAATCAGCCCCAGCATTTT

abundance: .
v_gene: TRBV5-1
d_gene: TRBD2
j_gene: TRBJ2-7
CDR3aa: CASSLLADSSYEQYF
CDR3nt: TGCGCCAGCAGCTTGCTAGCGGATAGCTCCTACGAGCAGTACTTC

abundance: few
v_gene: TRBV7-2
d_gene: .
j_gene: TRBJ2-1
CDR3aa: CASSKGAGYYNEQFF
CDR3nt: TGTGCCAGCAGCAAAGGAGCGGGTTATTACAATGAGCAGTTCTTC

abundance: few
v_gene: TRBV6-2/TRBV6-3
d_gene: TRBD1
j_gene: TRBJ1-1
CDR3aa: CASSQGTVTEAFF
CDR3nt: TGTGCCAGCAGTCAAGGGACAGTCACTGAAGCTTTCTTT

abundance: .
v_gene: TRBV20-1
d_gene: .
j_gene: TRBJ2-1
CDR3aa: CSAWKASPGEQFF
CDR3nt: TGCAGTGCCTGGAAGGCCAGCCCAGGTGAGCAGTTCTTC

abundance: .
v_gene: TRBV4-3
d_gene: .
j_gene: TRBJ2-1
CDR3aa: CASSKMTGSYNEQFF
CDR3nt: TGCGCCAGCAGCAAGATGACGGGCTCCTACAATGAGCAGTTCTTC

abundance: .
v_gene: TRBV6-1
d_gene: .
j_gene: TRBJ2-2
CDR3aa: CASSDGGVTGELFF
CDR3nt: TGTGCCAGCAGTGACGGCGGGGTCACCGGGGAGCTGTTTTTT

abundance: .
v_gene: TRBV4-1
d_gene: .
j_gene: TRBJ2-4
CDR3aa: CASSQDWGENIQYF
CDR3nt: TGCGCCAGCAGCCAAGACTGGGGAGAAAACATTCAGTACTTC

abundance: .
v_gene: TRBV6-5
d_gene: .
j_gene: TRBJ2-1
CDR3aa: CASSNRDNPYNEQFF
CDR3nt: TGTGCCAGCAGTAACCGGGACAACCCCTACAATGAGCAGTTCTTC

abundance: .
v_gene: TRBV5-1
d_gene: .
j_gene: TRBJ1-1
CDR3aa: CASSLLPAANTEAFF
CDR3nt: TGCGCCAGCTCTCTCCTGCCGGCGGCGAACACTGAAGCTTTCTTT

abundance: few
v_gene: TRBV4-2
d_gene: .
j_gene: TRBJ2-5
CDR3aa: CASSQLARETQYF
CDR3nt: TGTGCCAGCAGCCAACTAGCTCGAGAGACCCAGTACTTC

abundance: few
v_gene: TRBV6-2/TRBV6-3
d_gene: TRBD1
j_gene: TRBJ2-1
CDR3aa: CASSNGQGIYNEQFF
CDR3nt: TGTGCCAGCAGTAACGGACAGGGGATCTACAATGAGCAGTTCTTC

abundance: .
v_gene: TRBV5-1
d_gene: .
j_gene: TRBJ2-3
CDR3aa: CASSLEVISGTDTQYF
CDR3nt: TGCGCCAGCAGCTTGGAGGTGATTAGTGGAACAGATACGCAGTATTTT

abundance: few
v_gene: TRBV4-2
d_gene: TRBD1
j_gene: TRBJ2-5
CDR3aa: CASSQDETGGRETQYF
CDR3nt: TGTGCCAGCAGCCAAGATGAGACAGGGGGTAGAGAGACCCAGTACTTC

abundance: .
v_gene: TRBV7-9
d_gene: TRBD1
j_gene: TRBJ2-1
CDR3aa: CASSLSWTGSNEQFF
CDR3nt: TGTGCCAGCAGCCTCAGCTGGACAGGGTCCAATGAGCAGTTCTTC

abundance: many
v_gene: TRBV5-1
d_gene: .
j_gene: TRBJ2-3
CDR3aa: CASSLVRASTDTQYF
CDR3nt: TGTGCCAGCAGCTTGGTCCGGGCAAGCACAGATACGCAGTATTTT

abundance: .
v_gene: TRBV9
d_gene: .
j_gene: TRBJ2-7
CDR3aa: CASSKSGAYEQYF
CDR3nt: TGTGCCAGCAGCAAAAGTGGGGCCTACGAGCAGTACTTC

abundance: .
v_gene: TRBV7-2
d_gene: .
j_gene: TRBJ2-5
CDR3aa: CASSLGHGGETQYF
CDR3nt: TGTGCCAGCAGCCTTGGCCACGGGGGCGAGACCCAGTACTTC

abundance: many
v_gene: TRBV2
d_gene: TRBD2
j_gene: TRBJ2-5
CDR3aa: CASSGLAGRETQYF
CDR3nt: TGTGCCAGCAGTGGTCTAGCGGGCAGGGAGACCCAGTACTTC

abundance: .
v_gene: TRBV20-1
d_gene: .
j_gene: TRBJ1-5
CDR3aa: CSATGTPDKPQHF
CDR3nt: TGCAGTGCTACCGGGACCCCGGATAAGCCCCAGCATTTT

abundance: few
v_gene: TRBV15
d_gene: .
j_gene: TRBJ2-2
CDR3aa: CATSRERGVGELFF
CDR3nt: TGTGCCACCAGCAGAGAAAGGGGGGTAGGGGAGCTGTTTTTT

abundance: .
v_gene: TRBV9
d_gene: TRBD2
j_gene: TRBJ2-3
CDR3aa: CASSVGLAGGTDTQYF
CDR3nt: TGTGCCAGCAGCGTTGGACTAGCGGGAGGCACAGATACGCAGTATTTT